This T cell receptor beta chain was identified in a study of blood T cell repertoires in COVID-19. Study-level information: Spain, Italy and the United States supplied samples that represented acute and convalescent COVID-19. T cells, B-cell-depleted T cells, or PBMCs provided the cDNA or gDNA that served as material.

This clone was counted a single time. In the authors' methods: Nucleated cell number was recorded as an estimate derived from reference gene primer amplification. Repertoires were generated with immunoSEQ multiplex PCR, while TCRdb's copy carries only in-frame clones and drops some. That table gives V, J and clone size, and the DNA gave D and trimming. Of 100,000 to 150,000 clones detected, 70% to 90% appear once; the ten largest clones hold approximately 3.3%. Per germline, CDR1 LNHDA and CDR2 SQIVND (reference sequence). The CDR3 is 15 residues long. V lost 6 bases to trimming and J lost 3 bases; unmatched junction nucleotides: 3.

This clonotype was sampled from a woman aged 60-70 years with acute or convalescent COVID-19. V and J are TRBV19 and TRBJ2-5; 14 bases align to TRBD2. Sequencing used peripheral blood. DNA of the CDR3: TGTGCCAGTAGAGGACTAGCGGGAGGTGAAGAGACCCAGTACTTC. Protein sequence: CASRGLAGGEETQYF.